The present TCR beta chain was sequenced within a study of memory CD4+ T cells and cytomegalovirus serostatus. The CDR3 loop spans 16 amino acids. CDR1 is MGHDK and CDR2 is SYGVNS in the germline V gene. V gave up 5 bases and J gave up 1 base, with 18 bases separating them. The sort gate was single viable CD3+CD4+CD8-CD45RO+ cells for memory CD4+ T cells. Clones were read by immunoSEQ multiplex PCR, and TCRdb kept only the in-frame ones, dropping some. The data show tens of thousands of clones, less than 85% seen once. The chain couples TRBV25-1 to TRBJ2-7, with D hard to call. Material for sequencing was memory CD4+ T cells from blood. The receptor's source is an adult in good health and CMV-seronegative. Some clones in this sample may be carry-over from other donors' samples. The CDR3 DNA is TGTGCCAGCAGTTCCCAAAACGAAGACTTTTCCTACGAGCAGTACTTC. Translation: CASSSQNEDFSYEQYF.